The sequence of this T cell receptor (beta chain) was determined in a study of liver allograft versus peripheral blood T cells. At the level of the study: The authors compared T cell receptor repertoires in transplanted livers with recipients' peripheral blood repertoires.

Broader study findings: Liver allograft T cell receptor repertoires were reported to differ from peripheral blood repertoires.

TCRdb re-called the reads with MiXCR, one entry per CDR3 protein. The table records roughly 14,000 distinct CDR3 sequences, approximately 20% of them present only once. This clonotype came up many times. Its antigen is unknown. This clonotype was sampled from a human patient who had a liver transplant. Some T cells may be the graft donor's.

The CDR3 loop is CATEGRDRGFWQPQHF. CDR3 DNA: TGTGCCACGGAGGGTAGGGACAGGGGGTTTTGGCAGCCCCAGCATTTT. The rearrangement joins TRBV19 to TRBJ1-5, with TRBD1 identical over 11 bases. After removal of 10 bases from V and 7 bases from J, the junction contained 15 bases not matched to a gene. The CDR3 contains 16 residues. Germline CDR1 is LNHDA and CDR2 is SQIVND (reference sequence).